Listed below are T cell receptor beta chains from one sample, sequenced in a study of OX40 agonist ivuxolimab in advanced cancers. The table came from immunoSEQ multiplex PCR; TCRdb's copy has only in-frame clones and leaves some out. Of about 20,000 clones listed, roughly 85% are singletons. Sequenced material: CD4+ or CD8+ T cells sorted from blood, taken in a trial of the OX40 agonist ivuxolimab. These receptors were obtained from an adult with an advanced solid tumor such as melanoma, head and neck, liver or kidney cancer. Each CDR3 is given with its conserved first and last residue. D genes are given only for firm matches. For some rows the clone size is stated as once, few or many, or as a class when expanded; others skip it.

CDR3: CASSGHVTDWAFF
DNA: TGTGCCAGCAGCGGCCACGTGACAGATTGGGCTTTCTTT
size: medium-sized
J: TRBJ1-1
V: TRBV11-2
D: -

CDR3: CASSSGLGYEQYF
DNA: TGTGCCAGCAGTTCAGGACTAGGCTACGAGCAGTACTTC
size: medium-sized
J: TRBJ2-7
V: TRBV28
D: TRBD2

CDR3: CAISESASGGEQYF
DNA: TGTGCCATCAGTGAGTCGGCTAGCGGCGGCGAGCAGTACTTC
size: -
J: TRBJ2-7
V: TRBV10-3
D: TRBD2

CDR3: CASSQDSGGSLYEQYF
DNA: TGCGCCAGCAGCCAAGATTCGGGGGGAAGTTTGTACGAGCAGTACTTC
size: -
J: TRBJ2-7
V: TRBV4-1
D: TRBD2

CDR3: CASSFWGSGQGFPEAFF
DNA: TGTGCCAGCAGTTTTTGGGGGTCAGGACAGGGGTTCCCTGAAGCTTTCTTT
size: once
J: TRBJ1-1
V: TRBV28
D: TRBD1

CDR3: CSVDGLHSYNEQFF
DNA: TGCAGCGTTGACGGGTTACACTCCTACAATGAGCAGTTCTTC
size: -
J: TRBJ2-1
V: TRBV29-1
D: -

CDR3: CASSASGTAVFFYQETQYF
DNA: TGTGCCAGCAGCGCATCCGGGACAGCGGTCTTCTTTTACCAAGAGACCCAGTACTTC
size: -
J: TRBJ2-5
V: TRBV14
D: TRBD1

CDR3: CASSLVPGDFYEQYF
DNA: TGTGCCAGCAGCTTAGTCCCAGGGGATTTCTACGAGCAGTACTTC
size: -
J: TRBJ2-7
V: TRBV7-9
D: -

CDR3: CASTQGPGNTIYF
DNA: TGTGCCAGCACCCAAGGCCCCGGAAACACCATATATTTT
size: once
J: TRBJ1-3
V: TRBV6-1
D: -

CDR3: CASRPSSGSIPNNEQFF
DNA: TGTGCCAGCAGACCATCTAGCGGGTCCATCCCCAACAATGAGCAGTTCTTC
size: -
J: TRBJ2-1
V: TRBV7-8
D: TRBD2

CDR3: CASSSLYEQYF
DNA: TGTGCCAGCAGCTCCCTCTACGAGCAGTACTTC
size: once
J: TRBJ2-7
V: TRBV7-9
D: -

CDR3: CASSEGSRGQPQHF
DNA: TGTGCCAGCAGTGAGGGGAGCCGCGGGCAGCCCCAGCATTTT
size: -
J: TRBJ1-5
V: TRBV6-1
D: -

CDR3: CASSYPRGLGITEAFF
DNA: TGTGCCAGCAGTTACCCCCGAGGGCTGGGAATAACTGAAGCTTTCTTT
size: -
J: TRBJ1-1
V: TRBV6-5
D: -

CDR3: CASSIGTGSNQPQHF
DNA: TGTGCCAGTAGTATCGGGACAGGTAGCAATCAGCCCCAGCATTTT
size: once
J: TRBJ1-5
V: TRBV19
D: TRBD1

CDR3: CASSRGEGQGYNQPQHF
DNA: TGCGCCAGCAGCCGGGGAGAGGGACAGGGCTACAATCAGCCCCAGCATTTT
size: -
J: TRBJ1-5
V: TRBV4-1
D: TRBD1

CDR3: CASSDPEGTQYF
DNA: TGTGCCAGCAGCGACCCCGAGGGGACCCAGTACTTC
size: few
J: TRBJ2-5
V: TRBV7-9
D: -

CDR3: CAGRDLGGYTF
DNA: TGTGCCGGCAGGGACCTAGGAGGCTACACCTTC
size: -
J: TRBJ1-2
V: TRBV2
D: -

CDR3: CASSQEGGTGNYGYTF
DNA: TGCGCCAGCAGCCAAGAAGGGGGAACAGGGAACTATGGCTACACCTTC
size: -
J: TRBJ1-2
V: TRBV4-1
D: -

CDR3: CASSLEVPADTQYF
DNA: TGTGCCAGCAGCTTAGAGGTTCCGGCAGATACGCAGTATTTT
size: -
J: TRBJ2-3
V: TRBV7-2
D: -